The rows below give T cell receptor beta chains drawn from one sample of a study of shared clonotypes between healthy human individuals. The data were produced by immunoSEQ multiplex PCR, yet TCRdb's version contains in-frame clones alone and is incomplete. The sample has 650,000 to 700,000 clones; about 90% are singletons. The sample comprised memory CD8+ T cells from PBMCs. These receptors all stem from a man between 18 and 35 years old in good health. Some clones in this sample may be carry-over from other donors' samples. Each CDR3 is given with its conserved first and last residue. Fields, in order: D gene, clone size, V gene, J gene, CDR3 protein, CDR3 DNA. The D gene is left open where the match is weak. For some rows the clone size is stated as once, few or many, or as a class when expanded; others skip it.

>.|once|TRBV7-8|TRBJ1-2
CASSFGDQGLRYGYTF
TGTGCCAGCAGCTTTGGTGACCAGGGGTTACGCTATGGCTACACCTTC
>.|.|TRBV25-1|TRBJ2-7
CASSDWGLYEQYF
TGTGCCAGCAGTGATTGGGGCCTCTACGAGCAGTACTTC
>.|.|TRBV7-8|TRBJ1-3
CASSLLPEGENTIYF
TGTGCCAGCAGCTTACTACCCGAGGGGGAAAACACCATATATTTT
>.|.|TRBV5-8|TRBJ2-7
CASSLRTSYEQYF
TGTGCCAGCAGCCTCCGGACCTCCTACGAGCAGTACTTC
>TRBD1|.|TRBV27|TRBJ1-1
CASREQGLAEAFF
TGTGCCAGCAGGGAACAGGGGTTGGCTGAAGCTTTCTTT
>.|.|TRBV14|TRBJ2-7
CASSLTPSTSYEQYF
TGTGCCAGCAGCCTGACTCCCTCAACGTCCTACGAGCAGTACTTC
>TRBD2|.|TRBV9|TRBJ2-2
CASSTSSGNPTGELFF
TGTGCCAGCAGCACATCTAGCGGGAACCCCACCGGGGAGCTGTTTTTT
>TRBD2|.|TRBV11-3|TRBJ2-1
CASSLGGLAGLAPYNEQFF
TGTGCCAGCAGCTTAGGGGGACTAGCGGGTCTAGCCCCCTACAATGAGCAGTTCTTC
>.|.|TRBV7-9|TRBJ2-3
CASSLGGATDTQYF
TGTGCCAGCAGCTTAGGCGGAGCAACAGATACGCAGTATTTT
>.|once|TRBV29-1|TRBJ2-1
CSTRGNQRDEQFF
TGCAGCACCAGGGGTAATCAGCGCGATGAGCAGTTCTTC
>.|.|TRBV9|TRBJ2-3
CASSSMWQGSYTQYF
TGTGCCAGCAGCTCAATGTGGCAGGGGAGTTATACGCAGTATTTT
>TRBD1|.|TRBV29-1|TRBJ2-7
CSVGTGAPNEQYF
TGCAGCGTTGGTACAGGGGCTCCCAACGAGCAGTACTTC
>TRBD2|.|TRBV11-2|TRBJ2-7
CASSFPVPGLRSYEQYF
TGTGCCAGCAGCTTCCCGGTACCGGGACTACGCTCCTACGAGCAGTACTTC
>.|.|TRBV7-9|TRBJ2-2
CASSLAPDYVGELFF
TGTGCCAGCAGCTTAGCACCCGACTACGTGGGGGAGCTGTTTTTT
>.|once|TRBV9|TRBJ2-1
CASSVARTDNEQFF
TGTGCCAGCAGCGTAGCAAGGACAGACAATGAGCAGTTCTTC
>TRBD2|.|TRBV2|TRBJ2-1
CASSGTSGRRRSYNEQFF
TGTGCCAGCAGTGGAACTAGCGGGAGGCGCCGTTCCTACAATGAGCAGTTCTTC
>.|.|TRBV18|TRBJ1-3
CASSPRRSGGNTIYF
TGTGCCAGCTCACCACGCCGCAGTGGAGGAAACACCATATATTTT
>.|few|TRBV19|TRBJ2-2
CASKSEPGELFF
TGTGCCAGTAAATCGGAGCCCGGGGAGCTGTTTTTT
>TRBD1|.|TRBV6-4|TRBJ1-2
CASSDSPAGGYYGYTF
TGTGCCAGCAGTGACTCCCCCGCAGGGGGCTACTATGGCTACACCTTC
>.|.|TRBV9|TRBJ2-5
CASSPAGGGPETQYF
TGTGCCAGCAGCCCCGCCGGTGGGGGGCCCGAGACCCAGTACTTC
>.|.|TRBV10-3|TRBJ1-1
CAISERGALNTEAFF
TGTGCCATCAGTGAGAGGGGGGCGTTGAACACTGAAGCTTTCTTT
>TRBD2|.|TRBV4-3|TRBJ2-7
CASSQDGIGAGGYEQYF
TGCGCCAGCAGCCAAGATGGTATCGGAGCGGGAGGGTACGAGCAGTACTTC
>.|few|TRBV9|TRBJ2-7
CASSVGGSSYEQYF
TGTGCCAGCAGCGTAGGAGGGAGCTCCTACGAGCAGTACTTC
>.|few|TRBV7-9|TRBJ1-1
CASSQPGRRQAFF
TGTGCCAGCAGCCAACCTGGCAGGAGGCAAGCTTTCTTT
>.|.|TRBV27|TRBJ2-1
CASSSRGTRIATYNEQFF
TGTGCCAGCAGTTCCCGAGGGACACGGATCGCCACCTACAATGAGCAGTTCTTC
>.|.|TRBV27|TRBJ1-5
CASSSLYSNQPQHF
TGTGCCAGCAGTTCTCTATATAGCAATCAGCCCCAGCATTTT
>.|once|TRBV18|TRBJ1-1
CASSETDHVCTEAFF
TGTGCCAGCTCAGAGACAGACCATGTATGCACTGAAGCTTTCTTT
>TRBD1|.|TRBV7-3|TRBJ1-1
CASGGTGRTEAFF
TGTGCCAGCGGGGGGACAGGGCGGACTGAAGCTTTCTTT
>TRBD2|.|TRBV7-6|TRBJ2-5
CASSSAGADGQYF
TGTGCCAGCAGCTCAGCGGGAGCAGATGGGCAGTACTTC
>.|.|TRBV28|TRBJ2-1
CASSFDRPGFSYNEQFF
TGTGCCAGCAGTTTCGATCGGCCGGGATTCTCCTACAATGAGCAGTTCTTC
>.|.|TRBV7-9|TRBJ2-4
CASSLGDGYLAKNIQYF
TGTGCCAGCAGCTTAGGAGACGGGTATCTAGCCAAAAACATTCAGTACTTC
>.|.|TRBV29-1|TRBJ2-5
CSALGGPETQYF
TGCAGCGCTCTGGGGGGCCCAGAGACCCAGTACTTC
>TRBD2|many|TRBV10-2|TRBJ2-7
CASSAGTTYEQYF
TGCGCCAGCAGTGCTGGGACTACCTACGAGCAGTACTTC
>.|.|TRBV7-9|TRBJ2-5
CASSSGQPAGYQETQYF
TGTGCCAGCAGCTCAGGACAGCCCGCGGGCTACCAAGAGACCCAGTACTTC
>TRBD2|.|TRBV27|TRBJ2-7
CASSFSSGVSYEQYF
TGTGCCAGCAGTTTTAGTAGCGGGGTCTCCTACGAGCAGTACTTC
>.|.|TRBV7-9|TRBJ1-2
CASSLDGSRHGYTF
TGTGCCAGCAGCTTAGATGGGAGCCGTCATGGCTACACCTTC
>.|.|TRBV7-6|TRBJ1-2
CASSLVAETGLDYGYTF
TGTGCCAGCAGCTTAGTGGCCGAAACGGGGTTGGACTATGGCTACACCTTC
>.|once|TRBV7-8|TRBJ2-7
CASSLAAGIPPSYEQYF
TGTGCCAGCAGCTTAGCGGCCGGGATCCCCCCCTCCTACGAGCAGTACTTC
>.|.|TRBV27|TRBJ1-5
CASSAWNYSNQPQHF
TGTGCCAGCAGTGCATGGAATTATAGCAATCAGCCCCAGCATTTT
>.|.|TRBV11-3|TRBJ2-1
CASSLGVASAYNEQFF
TGTGCCAGCAGCTTAGGGGTGGCTAGCGCGTACAATGAGCAGTTCTTC
>TRBD2|.|TRBV7-6|TRBJ2-1
CASSLTVTSISEQFF
TGTGCCAGCAGCTTAACGGTGACTAGCATTTCTGAGCAGTTCTTC
>.|.|TRBV6-6|TRBJ2-7
CASRDPSGSYEQYF
TGTGCCAGCAGGGACCCTTCAGGCTCCTACGAGCAGTACTTC
>TRBD2|.|TRBV7-9|TRBJ2-1
CASSSGLADDYNEQFF
TGTGCCAGCAGCTCGGGACTAGCGGACGACTACAATGAGCAGTTCTTC
>TRBD1|once|TRBV7-9|TRBJ1-4
CASSLSFSGGLEKLFF
TGTGCCAGCAGCTTATCATTTTCAGGGGGCCTCGAAAAACTGTTTTTT
>.|.|TRBV12-5|TRBJ2-5
CASGLINRASDRETQYF
TGTGCTAGTGGTTTGATCAACCGGGCTTCCGATCGTGAGACCCAGTACTTC
>TRBD1|.|TRBV7-9|TRBJ1-6
CASSAYRGYNSPLHF
TGTGCCAGCAGCGCCTACAGGGGGTATAATTCACCCCTCCACTTT
>.|.|TRBV18|TRBJ1-1
CASSPPQGLNTEAFF
TGTGCCAGCTCACCACCTCAAGGGCTTAACACTGAAGCTTTCTTT
>.|.|TRBV23-1|TRBJ1-5
CAPPIEGPNQPQHF
TGCGCCCCCCCCATCGAGGGACCCAATCAGCCCCAGCATTTT
>.|.|TRBV7-9|TRBJ2-3
CASSLYGGGADTQYF
TGTGCCAGCAGCTTATATGGAGGGGGCGCAGATACGCAGTATTTT
>.|.|TRBV28|TRBJ2-7
CASSLSGLEQYF
TGTGCCAGCAGTTTGTCAGGGCTCGAGCAGTACTTC
>TRBD2|.|TRBV4-1|TRBJ2-7
CASSQAPGLVFYEQYF
TGCGCCAGCAGCCAAGCCCCGGGACTAGTTTTCTACGAGCAGTACTTC
>.|.|TRBV15|TRBJ2-7
CATSRPLGSYEQYF
TGTGCCACCAGCAGACCTCTCGGTTCCTACGAGCAGTACTTC
>.|.|TRBV27|TRBJ1-2
CASSLWGLNYGYTF
TGTGCCAGCAGTTTATGGGGCCTGAACTATGGCTACACCTTC
>TRBD1|.|TRBV27|TRBJ1-2
CASSLGGGDGYTF
TGTGCCAGCAGTTTAGGAGGGGGCGATGGCTACACCTTC
>TRBD2|.|TRBV5-1|TRBJ2-7
CASSDRTSGRALSYEQYF
TGCGCCAGCAGCGACCGGACTAGCGGGAGGGCCTTGTCGTACGAGCAGTACTTC
>TRBD2|.|TRBV6-5|TRBJ2-5
CASSWGTGRGVETQYF
TGTGCCAGCAGTTGGGGTACGGGTCGGGGGGTGGAGACCCAGTACTTC
>.|.|TRBV19|TRBJ2-1
CASSIGDLDPDEQFF
TGTGCCAGTAGTATAGGGGACCTAGATCCGGATGAGCAGTTCTTC
>TRBD1|.|TRBV19|TRBJ2-1
CASSARGLDEQFF
TGTGCCAGTAGTGCCAGGGGGCTGGATGAGCAGTTCTTC
>.|once|TRBV19|TRBJ2-2
CASSIDGDTGELFF
TGTGCCAGTAGTATAGATGGGGATACCGGGGAGCTGTTTTTT